A single sample is the source of the 16 T cell receptor beta chains below, sequenced in a study of blood T cell repertoires in COVID-19. TCRdb's table, derived via immunoSEQ multiplex PCR, lists solely in-frame clones and lacks some. The data hold 290,000 or so clones, with 65% to 90% observed a single time. Source material: peripheral blood. Every receptor here comes from a man aged 50 or older with active or convalescent COVID-19.

The chain uses TRBV6-6 and TRBJ2-5, with TRBD1 identical over 8 bases. V lost 7 bases and J lost 1; bases outside the gene matches: 2. Germline V gives CDR1 MNHNY, CDR2 SVGAGI (reference sequence). The CDR3 length is 13 residues. Here the CDR3 DNA reads TGTGCCAGCACCACAGGGGGCCAAGAGACCCAGTACTTC. Protein: CASTTGGQETQYF.

This CDR3 is CAWRIQGLGHNEQFF. As DNA, the CDR3 is TGTGCCTGGAGGATACAGGGGCTAGGGCACAATGAGCAGTTCTTC. V gene TRBV30 combines with J gene TRBJ2-1, with 7 bases identical to TRBD1. The V gene's germline CDR1 is GTSNPN and CDR2 SVGIG (reference sequence). Germline trimming cut 3 bases from V and 5 bases from J; bases unmatched to any gene: 10. CDR3 size: 15 residues.

The gene calls are TRBV10-3 and TRBJ1-3; TRBD1 matches 7 bases. Germline assignment: CDR1 ENHRY and CDR2 SYGVKD. The CDR3 covers 15 residues. The V gene end was trimmed by 3 bases and the J gene end by 2 bases; junction bases not matched to a gene: 4. CDR3 residues: CAISDSDRAGNTIYF. The CDR3 region has the DNA TGTGCCATCAGTGACTCCGACAGGGCTGGAAACACCATATATTTT.

This clone was found many times. The chain joins TRBV7-9 to TRBJ2-7; 7 positions agree with TRBD2. V lost 8 bases to trimming and J lost 3 bases; unmatched junction nucleotides: 13. Germline V lookup: CDR1 SEHNR, CDR2 FQNEAQ (reference sequence). CDR3 length: 15 residues. This chain's CDR3 is CASEGRVGGFYEQYF. The CDR3 bases are TGTGCCAGCGAGGGGAGGGTTGGCGGATTCTACGAGCAGTACTTC.

The gene calls are TRBV19 and TRBJ1-1; no clear D gene. CDR1 LNHDA and CDR2 SQIVND come from the germline V gene (reference sequence). The V and J ends lost 6 bases and 4 bases respectively, with 18 bases between them. The CDR3 runs to 15 residues. The CDR3 sequence is CASSGRAVVGTEAFF. The DNA for the CDR3 is TGTGCCAGTAGCGGCCGCGCGGTAGTAGGCACTGAAGCTTTCTTT.

The J gene is TRBJ1-3, the V gene TRBV18, with 7 bases fitting TRBD1. The CDR3 has 18 amino acids. Germline V gene data show CDR1 as KGHSH and CDR2 as LQKENI. The J segment lost 4 bases and the V segment lost 3 bases, leaving 15 bases of the junction unmatched. CDR3 sequence: CASSPYLYRGTAGNTIYF. The DNA for the CDR3 is TGTGCCAGCTCACCCTACTTGTACAGGGGAACGGCAGGAAACACCATATATTTT.

The chain couples TRBV19 to TRBJ2-1; weak D call: TRBD2 (6 bases). CDR3 size: 12 residues. Germline loops: CDR1 LNHDA, CDR2 SQIVND (reference sequence). V lost 5 bases and J lost 10, with 12 bases in between. CDR3: CASSAPGREQFF. For the CDR3, the DNA is TGTGCCAGTAGTGCCCCAGGGAGGGAGCAGTTCTTC.

This sequence joins TRBV5-1 and TRBJ1-2, with TRBD1 identical over 12 bases. CDR1 is SGHRS and CDR2 is YFSETQ in the germline V gene. The V and J ends lost 4 bases and 4 bases, in that order; junction bases with no gene match: 11. This CDR3 has 17 amino acids. CDR3 residues: CASSPSGTGGAGYGYTF. CDR3 bases: TGCGCCAGCAGCCCCTCCGGGACAGGGGGCGCGGGCTATGGCTACACCTTC.

This chain connects TRBV11-2 to TRBJ2-1, with 7 bases aligning to TRBD2. The CDR3 extends over 14 amino acids. Germline-derived CDR1 and CDR2 are SGHAT and FQNNGV. The V segment lost 0 bases and the J segment 15 bases; nucleotides outside the gene matches: 11. Here the CDR3 reads CASSLDAAGVGTFF. Written as DNA, the CDR3 is TGTGCCAGCAGCTTAGATGCCGCGGGGGTAGGTACGTTCTTC.

The chain uses TRBV27 and TRBJ2-7, with a possible D match to TRBD2 (6 bases). Trimming pared 4 bases from V and 6 bases from J, leaving 16 bases between. The CDR3 length is 14 residues. Per the germline V gene, CDR1 is MNHEY and CDR2 is SMNVEV (reference sequence). CDR3 DNA sequence: TGTGCCAGCAGTTCTCAACCGCGGGGCTCCGAGCAGTACTTC. It encodes CASSSQPRGSEQYF.

The chain carries TRBV11-2 and TRBJ2-1; 10 bases are shared with TRBD2. Germline loops: CDR1 SGHAT, CDR2 FQNNGV. V lost 5 bases and J lost 10; bases outside the gene matches: 8. This CDR3 region has 14 residues. The DNA for the CDR3 is TGTGCCAGCAGCCCTATAGCGGGAGGAGGGGAGCAGTTCTTC. As protein: CASSPIAGGGEQFF.

The gene calls are TRBV27 and TRBJ2-7; 9 bases match TRBD2. V was clipped by 2 bases and J by 3 bases; unmatched bases: 14. CDR1 MNHEY and CDR2 SMNVEV come from the germline V gene (reference sequence). CDR3 length: 18 amino acids. The CDR3 region has the DNA TGTGCCAGCAGTTTACGGGGCGGGAGGGGTCAACTTTTCTACGAGCAGTACTTC. Protein product: CASSLRGGRGQLFYEQYF.

The CDR3 nucleotides are TGTGCCAGCAGCCCGGGACAGGGGGGAGACAATGAGCAGTTCTTC. Amino acids: CASSPGQGGDNEQFF. The chain has TRBV5-4 and TRBJ2-1, with TRBD1 identical over 11 bases. Germline V lookup: CDR1 SGHNT, CDR2 YYREEE (reference sequence). Trimming cost V 4 bases and J 5 bases; bases outside gene matches: 5. The CDR3 has 15 residues.

The chain joins TRBV3-1 (or the pseudogene TRBV3-2) to TRBJ1-1; the D is unclear. The V gene's germline CDR1 is LGHDT and CDR2 YNNKEL (reference sequence). CDR3 length equals 16 residues. Trimming cost V 1 base and J 3 bases, with 15 bases left between them. For the CDR3, the DNA is TGTGCCAGCAGCCAAGGGGAGGCCGTCCTTCACACTGAAGCTTTCTTT. As protein: CASSQGEAVLHTEAFF.

V usage is TRBV2 and J usage is TRBJ2-5, with D possibly TRBD2 on 5 matching bases. Germline-derived CDR1 and CDR2 are SNHLY and FYNNEI. The CDR3 covers 15 residues. Trimming pared 7 bases from V and 5 bases from J, leaving 20 bases between. CDR3 in DNA: TGTGCCAGCACCGATGGGTCTAGCTTATCGGAGACCCAGTACTTC. It translates to CASTDGSSLSETQYF. The full variable domain, its missing parts supplied by reference TRBV2 and TRBJ2-5, is EPEVTQTPSHQVTQMGQEVILRCVPISNHLYFYWYRQILGQKVEFLVSFYNNEISEKSEIFDDQFSVERPDGSNFTLKIRSTKLEDSAMYFCASTDGSSLSETQYFGPGTRLLVL.

A few counts support this clone. V and J are TRBV19 and TRBJ2-7; the match to TRBD1 covers 10 bases. Germline values: CDR1 LNHDA, CDR2 SQIVND (reference sequence). The CDR3 loop spans 13 amino acids. J lost 7 bases, V lost 7 bases, and 7 bases had no gene match. DNA of the CDR3: TGTGCCAGTACCCCGGGACAGGGGTGGGAGCAGTACTTC. Translated, it gives CASTPGQGWEQYF.